This TCR beta chain was recorded in a study of identical twins. CDR1 and CDR2 (germline): SNHLY, FYNNEI. The germline V and J ends were trimmed by 3 bases and 7 bases, with 10 bases remaining between them. The CDR3 is made up of 13 amino acids. In this sample, this clonotype turned up many times. One entry per CDR3 protein results from TCRdb running MiXCR on the 5' RACE reads. The sample shows about 690,000 distinct CDR3 sequences, around 6% of them seen only once. The rearrangement links TRBV2 to TRBJ2-1; no definite D call. Sample: naive T cells sorted from blood. This receptor was identified in a man aged 18 to 35 in good health. This chain's CDR3 is CASSEVDFNEQFF. The CDR3, as DNA: TGTGCCAGCAGTGAGGTAGATTTTAATGAGCAGTTCTTC.